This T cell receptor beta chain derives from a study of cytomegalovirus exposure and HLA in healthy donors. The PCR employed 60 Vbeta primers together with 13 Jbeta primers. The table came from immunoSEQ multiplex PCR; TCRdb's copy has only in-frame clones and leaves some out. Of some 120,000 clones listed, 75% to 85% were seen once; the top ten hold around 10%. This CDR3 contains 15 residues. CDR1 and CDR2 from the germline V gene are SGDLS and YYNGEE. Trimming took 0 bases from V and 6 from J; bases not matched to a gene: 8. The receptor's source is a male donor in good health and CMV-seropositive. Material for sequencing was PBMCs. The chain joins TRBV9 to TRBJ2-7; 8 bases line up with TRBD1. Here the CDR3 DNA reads TGTGCCAGCAGCGTAGTGGGCAGGGGGCCGGGCGAGCAGTACTTC. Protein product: CASSVVGRGPGEQYF.